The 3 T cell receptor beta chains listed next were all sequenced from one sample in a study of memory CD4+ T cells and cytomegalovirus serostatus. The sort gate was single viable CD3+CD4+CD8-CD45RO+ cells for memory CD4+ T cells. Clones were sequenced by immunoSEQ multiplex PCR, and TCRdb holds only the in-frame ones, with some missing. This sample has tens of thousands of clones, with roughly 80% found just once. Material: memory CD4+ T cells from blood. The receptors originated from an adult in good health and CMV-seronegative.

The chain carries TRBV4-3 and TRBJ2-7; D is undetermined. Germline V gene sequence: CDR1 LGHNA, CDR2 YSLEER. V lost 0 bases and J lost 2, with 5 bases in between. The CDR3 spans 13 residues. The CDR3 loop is CASSQDLAYEQYF. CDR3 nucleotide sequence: TGCGCCAGCAGCCAAGATCTTGCCTACGAGCAGTACTTC.

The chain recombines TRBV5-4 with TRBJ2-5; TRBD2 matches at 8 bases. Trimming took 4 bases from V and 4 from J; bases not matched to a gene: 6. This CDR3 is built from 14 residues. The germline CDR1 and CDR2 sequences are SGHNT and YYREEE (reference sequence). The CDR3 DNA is TGTGCCAGCAGCCGTCTCGCGGGGGGAGAGACCCAGTACTTC. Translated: CASSRLAGGETQYF.

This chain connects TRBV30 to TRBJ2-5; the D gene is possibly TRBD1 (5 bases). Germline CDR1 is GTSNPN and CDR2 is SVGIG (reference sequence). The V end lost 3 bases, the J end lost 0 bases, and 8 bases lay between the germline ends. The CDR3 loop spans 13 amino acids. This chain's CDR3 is CAWSPTDQETQYF. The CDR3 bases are TGTGCCTGGAGCCCGACAGACCAAGAGACCCAGTACTTC.